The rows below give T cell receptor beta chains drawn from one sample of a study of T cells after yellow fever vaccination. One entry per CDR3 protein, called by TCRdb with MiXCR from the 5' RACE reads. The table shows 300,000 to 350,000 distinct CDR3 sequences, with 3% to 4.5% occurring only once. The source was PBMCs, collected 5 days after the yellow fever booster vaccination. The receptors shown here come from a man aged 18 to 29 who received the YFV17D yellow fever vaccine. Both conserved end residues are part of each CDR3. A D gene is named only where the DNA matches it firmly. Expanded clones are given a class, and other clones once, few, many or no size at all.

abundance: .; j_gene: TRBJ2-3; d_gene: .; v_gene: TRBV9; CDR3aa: CASSVNPTEVILTDTQYF; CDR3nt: TGTGCCAGCAGCGTAAACCCTACCGAGGTAATTCTCACAGATACGCAGTATTTT
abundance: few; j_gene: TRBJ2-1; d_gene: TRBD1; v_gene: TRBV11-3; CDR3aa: CASSFEGAEQFF; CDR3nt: TGTGCCAGCAGCTTTGAGGGGGCCGAGCAGTTCTTC
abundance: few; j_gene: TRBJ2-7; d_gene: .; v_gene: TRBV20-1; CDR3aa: CSARADGHYEQYF; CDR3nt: TGCAGTGCTAGAGCGGACGGCCACTACGAGCAGTACTTC
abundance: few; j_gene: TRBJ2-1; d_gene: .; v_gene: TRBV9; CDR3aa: CASSVGGDLNNEQFF; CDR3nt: TGTGCCAGCAGCGTAGGGGGGGACCTTAACAATGAGCAGTTCTTC
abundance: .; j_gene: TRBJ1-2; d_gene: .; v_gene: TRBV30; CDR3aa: CAWRGLGLEYGYTF; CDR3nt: TGTGCCTGGAGGGGGCTTGGATTGGAATATGGCTACACCTTC
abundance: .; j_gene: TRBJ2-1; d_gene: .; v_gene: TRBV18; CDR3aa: CASSPIINNEQFF; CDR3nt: TGTGCCAGCTCACCCATTATAAACAATGAGCAGTTCTTC
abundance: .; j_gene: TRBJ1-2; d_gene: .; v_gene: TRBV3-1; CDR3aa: CASSQHGGDPIYGYTF; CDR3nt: TGTGCCAGCAGCCAACACGGCGGGGATCCGATCTATGGCTACACCTTC
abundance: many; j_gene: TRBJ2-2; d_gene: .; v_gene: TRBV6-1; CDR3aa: CASSEPASTTGELFF; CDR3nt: TGTGCCAGCAGTGAACCGGCTTCGACCACCGGGGAGCTGTTTTTT
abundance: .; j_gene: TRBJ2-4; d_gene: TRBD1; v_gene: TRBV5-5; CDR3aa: CASSLGGGQGVLNIQYF; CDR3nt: TGTGCCAGCAGCTTAGGGGGCGGACAGGGGGTACTAAACATTCAGTACTTC
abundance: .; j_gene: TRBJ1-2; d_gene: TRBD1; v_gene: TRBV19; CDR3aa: CASSILDRDGYTF; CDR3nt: TGTGCCAGTAGTATCCTCGACAGGGATGGCTACACCTTC
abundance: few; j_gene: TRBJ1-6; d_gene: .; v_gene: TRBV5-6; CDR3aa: CASSLDWTADSPLHF; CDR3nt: TGTGCCAGCAGCTTAGATTGGACAGCTGATTCACCCCTCCACTTT
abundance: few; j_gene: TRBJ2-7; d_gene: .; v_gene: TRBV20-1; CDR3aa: CSARDRDGYEQYF; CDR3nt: TGCAGTGCTAGAGATCGAGACGGCTACGAGCAGTACTTC
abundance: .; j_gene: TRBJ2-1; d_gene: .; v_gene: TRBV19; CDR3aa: CASTTGPVQFF; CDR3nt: TGTGCCAGCACCACAGGACCGGTACAGTTCTTC
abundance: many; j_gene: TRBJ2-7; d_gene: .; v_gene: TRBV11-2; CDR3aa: CASSQTEGVGQYF; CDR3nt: TGTGCCAGCAGCCAAACCGAGGGGGTTGGGCAGTACTTC
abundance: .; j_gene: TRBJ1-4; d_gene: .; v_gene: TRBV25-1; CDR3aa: CASSGQSEKLFF; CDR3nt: TGTGCCAGTTCCGGACAGAGCGAAAAACTGTTTTTT
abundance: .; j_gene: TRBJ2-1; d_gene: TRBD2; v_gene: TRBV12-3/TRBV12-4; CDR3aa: CASSFSTSGGYNEQFF; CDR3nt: TGTGCCAGCAGTTTCTCGACTAGCGGGGGGTACAATGAGCAGTTCTTC
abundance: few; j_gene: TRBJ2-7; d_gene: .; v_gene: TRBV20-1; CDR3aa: CSANLPGASSYEQYF; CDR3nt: TGCAGTGCTAATCTACCCGGGGCTAGCTCCTACGAGCAGTACTTC
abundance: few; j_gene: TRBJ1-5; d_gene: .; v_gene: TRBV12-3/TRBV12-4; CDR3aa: CASTMGGVSGQPQHF; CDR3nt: TGTGCCAGCACCATGGGGGGGGTTTCGGGTCAGCCCCAGCATTTT
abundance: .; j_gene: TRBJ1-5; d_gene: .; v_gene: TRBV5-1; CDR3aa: CASSLEGGVNQPQHF; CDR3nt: TGCGCCAGCAGCTTGGAGGGGGGCGTCAATCAGCCCCAGCATTTT
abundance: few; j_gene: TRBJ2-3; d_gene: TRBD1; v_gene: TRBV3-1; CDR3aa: CASSPIRGTQYF; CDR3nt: TGTGCCAGCAGCCCGATCAGGGGGACGCAGTATTTT
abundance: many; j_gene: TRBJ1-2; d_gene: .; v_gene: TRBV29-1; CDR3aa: CSEGGPIGYTF; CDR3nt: TGCAGCGAGGGAGGACCTATCGGCTACACCTTC
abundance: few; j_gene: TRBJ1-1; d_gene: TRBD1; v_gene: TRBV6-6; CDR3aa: CASSYQGARRAEAFF; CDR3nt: TGTGCCAGCAGTTATCAGGGGGCGCGAAGGGCTGAAGCTTTCTTT
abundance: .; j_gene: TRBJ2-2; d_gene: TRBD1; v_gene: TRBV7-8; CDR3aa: CASSRDRGLPGELFF; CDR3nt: TGTGCCAGCAGCCGGGACAGGGGGCTGCCCGGGGAGCTGTTTTTT
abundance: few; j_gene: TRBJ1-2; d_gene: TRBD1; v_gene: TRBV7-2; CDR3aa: CASSLLTRTGNYGYTF; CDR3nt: TGTGCCAGCAGCTTACTCACAAGGACAGGGAATTATGGCTACACCTTC
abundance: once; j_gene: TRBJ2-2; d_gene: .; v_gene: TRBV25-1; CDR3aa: CASSGEGHGELFF; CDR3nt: TGTGCCAGCTCAGGAGAAGGGCACGGGGAGCTGTTTTTT
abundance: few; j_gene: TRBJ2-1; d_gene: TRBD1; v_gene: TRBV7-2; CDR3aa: CASSTATGVSYNEQFF; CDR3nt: TGTGCCAGCAGCACAGCTACAGGGGTCTCCTACAATGAGCAGTTCTTC
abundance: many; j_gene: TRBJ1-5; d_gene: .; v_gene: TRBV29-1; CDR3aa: CSAGADPNQPQHF; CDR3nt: TGCAGCGCTGGAGCGGACCCCAATCAGCCCCAGCATTTT
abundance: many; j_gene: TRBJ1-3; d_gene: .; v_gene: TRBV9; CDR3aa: CASSPGPSGNTIYF; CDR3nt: TGTGCCAGCAGCCCCGGGCCTTCTGGAAACACCATATATTTT
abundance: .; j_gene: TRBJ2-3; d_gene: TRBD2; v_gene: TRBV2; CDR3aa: CASSGLAGGSDTQYF; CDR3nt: TGTGCCAGCTCGGGACTAGCGGGGGGTTCAGATACGCAGTATTTT
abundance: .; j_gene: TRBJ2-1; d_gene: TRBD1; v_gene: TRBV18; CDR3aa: CASSPIRQGDNEQFF; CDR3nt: TGTGCCAGCTCACCAATCAGACAGGGAGACAATGAGCAGTTCTTC
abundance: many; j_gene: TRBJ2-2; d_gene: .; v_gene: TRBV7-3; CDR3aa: CASTNLLERGELFF; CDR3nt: TGTGCCAGCACCAACCTTTTAGAGCGGGGGGAGCTGTTTTTT
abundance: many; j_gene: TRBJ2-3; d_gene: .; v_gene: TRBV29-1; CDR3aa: CSARRGSDTQYF; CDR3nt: TGCAGCGCCCGACGGGGGTCAGATACGCAGTATTTT
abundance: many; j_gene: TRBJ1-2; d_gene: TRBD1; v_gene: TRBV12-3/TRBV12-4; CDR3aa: CASRTGVGGYTF; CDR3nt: TGTGCCAGCAGGACAGGGGTGGGGGGCTACACCTTC
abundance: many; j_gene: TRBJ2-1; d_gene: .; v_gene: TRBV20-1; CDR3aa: CSAEKVGDPYNEQFF; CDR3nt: TGCAGTGCGGAGAAGGTTGGGGACCCCTACAATGAGCAGTTCTTC
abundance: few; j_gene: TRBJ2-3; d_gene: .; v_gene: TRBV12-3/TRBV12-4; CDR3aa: CASSSYYDPSTDTQYF; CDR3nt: TGTGCCAGCAGTTCCTACTACGACCCGAGCACAGATACGCAGTATTTT
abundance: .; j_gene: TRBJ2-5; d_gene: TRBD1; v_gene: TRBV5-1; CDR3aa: CASSLGQGEETQYF; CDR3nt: TGCGCCAGCAGCCTAGGACAGGGGGAAGAGACCCAGTACTTC
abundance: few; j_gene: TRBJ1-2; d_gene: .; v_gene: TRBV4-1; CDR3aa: CASSQDNYGYTF; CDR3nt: TGCGCCAGCAGCCAAGATAACTATGGCTACACCTTC
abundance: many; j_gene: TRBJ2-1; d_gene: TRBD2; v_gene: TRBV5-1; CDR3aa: CASSLDRGGGYNEQFF; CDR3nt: TGCGCCAGCAGCTTGGACCGCGGGGGGGGATACAATGAGCAGTTCTTC
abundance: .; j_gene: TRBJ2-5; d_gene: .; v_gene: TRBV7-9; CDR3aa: CASSLAGSETQYF; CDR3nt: TGTGCCAGCAGCTTAGCAGGGTCAGAGACCCAGTACTTC
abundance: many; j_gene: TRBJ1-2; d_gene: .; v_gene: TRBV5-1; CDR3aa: CASSFGQGLGYTF; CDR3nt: TGCGCCAGCAGCTTTGGGCAGGGGCTCGGCTACACCTTC
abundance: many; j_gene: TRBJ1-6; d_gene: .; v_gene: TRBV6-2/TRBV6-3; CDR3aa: CASSTGTSSPLHF; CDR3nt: TGTGCCAGCAGCACCGGGACAAGTTCACCCCTCCACTTT
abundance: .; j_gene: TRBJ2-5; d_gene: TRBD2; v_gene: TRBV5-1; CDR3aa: CASSLGIAGGPGQETQYF; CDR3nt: TGCGCCAGCAGCTTGGGTATAGCGGGGGGGCCAGGCCAAGAGACCCAGTACTTC
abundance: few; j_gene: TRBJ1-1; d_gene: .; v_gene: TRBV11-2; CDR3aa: CASSFIGDLGYEAFF; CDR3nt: TGTGCCAGCAGCTTTATCGGAGACTTGGGATATGAAGCTTTCTTT
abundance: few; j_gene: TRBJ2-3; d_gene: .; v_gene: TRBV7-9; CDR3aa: CASLTLDSGAPDTQYF; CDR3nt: TGTGCCAGCCTTACCCTGGACAGTGGGGCACCAGATACGCAGTATTTT
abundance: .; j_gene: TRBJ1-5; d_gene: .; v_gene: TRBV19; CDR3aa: CASSTPGAQHF; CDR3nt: TGTGCCAGTAGTACCCCGGGGGCCCAGCATTTT
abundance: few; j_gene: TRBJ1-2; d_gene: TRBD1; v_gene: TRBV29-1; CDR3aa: CSVGGQGVRGYTF; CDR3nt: TGCAGCGTTGGGGGACAGGGGGTGAGAGGCTACACCTTC
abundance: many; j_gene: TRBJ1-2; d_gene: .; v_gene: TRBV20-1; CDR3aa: CSASSPALANYGYTF; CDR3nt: TGCAGTGCTAGTAGTCCGGCCTTAGCTAACTATGGCTACACCTTC
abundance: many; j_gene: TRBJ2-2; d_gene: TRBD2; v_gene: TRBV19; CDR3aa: CASSPASGVSPGELFF; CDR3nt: TGTGCCAGTAGTCCAGCTAGCGGAGTATCACCCGGGGAGCTGTTTTTT
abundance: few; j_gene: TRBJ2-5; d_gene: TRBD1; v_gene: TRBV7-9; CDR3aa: CASSTATGGEETQYF; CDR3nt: TGTGCCAGCAGTACCGCTACAGGGGGCGAGGAGACCCAGTACTTC
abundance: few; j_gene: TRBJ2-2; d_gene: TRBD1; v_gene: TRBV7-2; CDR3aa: CASSFGTGNTGELFF; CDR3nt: TGTGCCAGCAGCTTCGGGACAGGAAACACCGGGGAGCTGTTTTTT